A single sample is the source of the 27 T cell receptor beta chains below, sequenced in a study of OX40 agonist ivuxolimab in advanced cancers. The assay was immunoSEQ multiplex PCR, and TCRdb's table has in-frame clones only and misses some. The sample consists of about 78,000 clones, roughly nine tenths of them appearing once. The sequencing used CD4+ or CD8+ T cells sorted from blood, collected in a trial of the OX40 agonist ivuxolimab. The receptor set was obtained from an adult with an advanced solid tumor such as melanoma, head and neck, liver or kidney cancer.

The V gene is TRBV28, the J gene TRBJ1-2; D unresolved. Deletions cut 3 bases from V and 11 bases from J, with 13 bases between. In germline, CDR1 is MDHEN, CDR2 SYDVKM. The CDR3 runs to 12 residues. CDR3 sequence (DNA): TGTGCCAGCAGTTTGGGCTCCGAGAGGTACACCTTC. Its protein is CASSLGSERYTF.

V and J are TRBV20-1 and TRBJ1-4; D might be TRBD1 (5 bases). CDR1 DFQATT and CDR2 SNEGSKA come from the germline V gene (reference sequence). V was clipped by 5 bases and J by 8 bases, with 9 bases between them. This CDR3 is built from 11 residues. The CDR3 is CSAQRGEKLFF. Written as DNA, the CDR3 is TGCAGTGCTCAGCGGGGGGAAAAACTGTTTTTT.

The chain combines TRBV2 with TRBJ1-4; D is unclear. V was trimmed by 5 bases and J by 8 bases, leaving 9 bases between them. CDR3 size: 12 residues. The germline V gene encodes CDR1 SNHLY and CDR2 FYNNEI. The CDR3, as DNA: TGTGCCAGCAGTTCTTCAGCAGAAAAACTGTTTTTT. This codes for CASSSSAEKLFF.

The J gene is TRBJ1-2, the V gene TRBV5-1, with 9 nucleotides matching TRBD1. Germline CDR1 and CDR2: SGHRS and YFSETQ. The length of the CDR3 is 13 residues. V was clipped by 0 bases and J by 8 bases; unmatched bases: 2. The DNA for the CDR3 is TGCGCCAGCAGCTTGGACAGGGGGCCAGGCTACACCTTC. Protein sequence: CASSLDRGPGYTF.

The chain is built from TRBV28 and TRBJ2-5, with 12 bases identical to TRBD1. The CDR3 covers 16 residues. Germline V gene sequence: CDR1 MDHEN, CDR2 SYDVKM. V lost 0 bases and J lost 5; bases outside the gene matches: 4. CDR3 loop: CASSLWGQGARETQYF. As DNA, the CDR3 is TGTGCCAGCAGTTTATGGGGACAGGGGGCTAGGGAGACCCAGTACTTC.

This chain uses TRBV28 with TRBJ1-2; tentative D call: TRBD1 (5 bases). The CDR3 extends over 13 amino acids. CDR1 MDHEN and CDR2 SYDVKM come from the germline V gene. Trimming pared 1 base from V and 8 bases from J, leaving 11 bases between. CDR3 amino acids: CASSLFPGRGYTF. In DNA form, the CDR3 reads TGTGCCAGCAGTTTATTTCCGGGGCGGGGCTACACCTTC.

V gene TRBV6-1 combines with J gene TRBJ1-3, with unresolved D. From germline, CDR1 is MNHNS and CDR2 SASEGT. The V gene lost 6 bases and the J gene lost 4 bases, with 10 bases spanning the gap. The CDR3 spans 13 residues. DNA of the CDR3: TGTGCCAGCAGCCAGCCAGGAGGAAACACCATATATTTT. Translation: CASSQPGGNTIYF.

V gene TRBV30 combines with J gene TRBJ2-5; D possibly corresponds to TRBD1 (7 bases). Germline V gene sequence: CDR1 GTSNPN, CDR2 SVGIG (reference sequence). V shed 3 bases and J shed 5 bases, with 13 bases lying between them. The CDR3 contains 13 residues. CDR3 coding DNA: TGTGCCTGGAGAAGGGACAGCGGGGAGACCCAGTACTTC. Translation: CAWRRDSGETQYF. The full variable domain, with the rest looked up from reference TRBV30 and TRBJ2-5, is SQTIHQWPATLVQPVGSPLSLECTVEGTSNPNLYWYRQAAGRGLQLLFYSVGIGQISSEVPQNLSASRPQDRQFILSSKKLLLSDSGFYLCAWRRDSGETQYFGPGTRLLVL.

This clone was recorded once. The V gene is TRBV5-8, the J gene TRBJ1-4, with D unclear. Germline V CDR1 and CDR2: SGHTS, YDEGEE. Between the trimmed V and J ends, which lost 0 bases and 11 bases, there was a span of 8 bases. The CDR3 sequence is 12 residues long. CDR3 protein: CASSLVEYKLFF. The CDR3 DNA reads TGTGCCAGCAGCTTGGTGGAGTACAAACTGTTTTTT. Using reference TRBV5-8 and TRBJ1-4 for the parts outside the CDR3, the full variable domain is EAGVTQSPTHLIKTRGQQATLRCSPISGHTSVYWYQQALGLGLQFLLWYDEGEERNRGNFPPRFSGRQFPNYSSELNVNALELEDSALYLCASSLVEYKLFFGSGTQLSVL.

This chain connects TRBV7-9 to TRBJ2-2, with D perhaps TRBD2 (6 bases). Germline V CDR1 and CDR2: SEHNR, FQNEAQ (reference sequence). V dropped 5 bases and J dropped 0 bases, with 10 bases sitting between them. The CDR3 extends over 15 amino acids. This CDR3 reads CASSISGPNTGELFF. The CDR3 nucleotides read TGTGCCAGCAGCATTAGCGGACCGAACACCGGGGAGCTGTTTTTT.

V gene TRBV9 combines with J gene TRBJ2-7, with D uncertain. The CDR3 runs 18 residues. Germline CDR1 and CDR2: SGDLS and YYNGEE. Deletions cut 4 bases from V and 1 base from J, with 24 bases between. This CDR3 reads CASSPTFALDVLSYEQYF. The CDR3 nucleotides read TGTGCCAGCAGCCCGACTTTTGCCTTGGACGTCCTTTCCTACGAGCAGTACTTC.

CDR3 in DNA: TGCAGCGTGGAGACAGGGAACTATGGCTACACCTTC. Its protein is CSVETGNYGYTF. This chain links TRBV29-1 with TRBJ1-2; 7 bases map to TRBD1. With 6 bases clipped from V and 2 bases from J, the junction kept 3 bases outside the gene matches. CDR1 is SQVTM, CDR2 ANQGSEA, per germline. CDR3 length: 12 residues.

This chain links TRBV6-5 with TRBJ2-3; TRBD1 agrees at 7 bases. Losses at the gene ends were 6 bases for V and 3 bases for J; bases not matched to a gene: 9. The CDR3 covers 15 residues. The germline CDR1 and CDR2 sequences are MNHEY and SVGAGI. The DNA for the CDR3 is TGTGCCAGCAGCGGGCAGGGGGTAAGGACAGATACGCAGTATTTT. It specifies CASSGQGVRTDTQYF.

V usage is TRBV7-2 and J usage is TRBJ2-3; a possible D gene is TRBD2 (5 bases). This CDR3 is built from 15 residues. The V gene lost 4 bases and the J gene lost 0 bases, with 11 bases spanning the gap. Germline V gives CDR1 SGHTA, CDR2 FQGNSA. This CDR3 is CASSSLAPSTDTQYF. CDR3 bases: TGTGCCAGCAGCTCCCTAGCCCCCAGCACAGATACGCAGTATTTT.

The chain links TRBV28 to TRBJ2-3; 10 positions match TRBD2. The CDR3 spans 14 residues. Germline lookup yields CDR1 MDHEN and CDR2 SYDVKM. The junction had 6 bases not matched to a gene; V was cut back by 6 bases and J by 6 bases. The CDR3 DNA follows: TGTGCCAGCAGACCAAGCGGGAGGGGGGATACGCAGTATTTT. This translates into CASRPSGRGDTQYF.

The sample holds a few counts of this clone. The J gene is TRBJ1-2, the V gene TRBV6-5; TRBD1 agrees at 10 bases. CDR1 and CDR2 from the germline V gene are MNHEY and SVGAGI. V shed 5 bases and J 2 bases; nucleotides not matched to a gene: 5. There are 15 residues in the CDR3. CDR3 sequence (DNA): TGTGCCAGCAGTAGGGGGACAGGGGACAACTATGGCTACACCTTC. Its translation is CASSRGTGDNYGYTF.

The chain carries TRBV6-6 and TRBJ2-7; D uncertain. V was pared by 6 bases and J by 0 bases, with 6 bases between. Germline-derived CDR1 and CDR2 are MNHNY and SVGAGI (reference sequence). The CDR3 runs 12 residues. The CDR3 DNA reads TGTGCCAGCAGCCCAGCCTCCTACGAGCAGTACTTC. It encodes CASSPASYEQYF.

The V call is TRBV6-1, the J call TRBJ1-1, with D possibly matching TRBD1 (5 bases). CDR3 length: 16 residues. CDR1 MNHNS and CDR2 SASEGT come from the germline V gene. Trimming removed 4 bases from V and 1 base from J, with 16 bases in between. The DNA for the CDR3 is TGTGCCAGCAGTGTGGCGGGGGTCAATCCGAACACTGAAGCTTTCTTT. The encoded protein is CASSVAGVNPNTEAFF.

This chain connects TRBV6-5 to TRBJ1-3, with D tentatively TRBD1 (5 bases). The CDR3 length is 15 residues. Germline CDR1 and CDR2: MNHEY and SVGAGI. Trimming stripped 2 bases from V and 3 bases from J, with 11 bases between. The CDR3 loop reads CASSYSWTLGNTIYF. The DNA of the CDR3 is TGTGCCAGCAGTTACAGCTGGACACTTGGAAACACCATATATTTT.

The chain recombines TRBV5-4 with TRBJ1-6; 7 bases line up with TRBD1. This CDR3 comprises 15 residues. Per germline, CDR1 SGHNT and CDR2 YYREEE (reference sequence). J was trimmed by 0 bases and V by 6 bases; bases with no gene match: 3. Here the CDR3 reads CASTPGGSYNSPLHF. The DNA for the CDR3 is TGTGCCAGCACCCCAGGGGGCTCCTATAATTCACCCCTCCACTTT. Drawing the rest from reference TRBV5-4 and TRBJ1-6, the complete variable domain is ETGVTQSPTHLIKTRGQQVTLRCSSQSGHNTVSWYQQALGQGPQFIFQYYREEENGRGNFPPRFSGLQFPNYSSELNVNALELDDSALYLCASTPGGSYNSPLHFGNGTRLTVT.

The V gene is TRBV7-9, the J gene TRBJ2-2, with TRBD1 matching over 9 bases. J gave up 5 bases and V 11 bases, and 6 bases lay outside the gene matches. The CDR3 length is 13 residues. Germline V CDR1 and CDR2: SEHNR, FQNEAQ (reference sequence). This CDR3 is CAGRDRATGELFF. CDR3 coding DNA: TGTGCCGGTCGGGACAGGGCGACCGGGGAGCTGTTTTTT.

The CDR3 coding sequence is TGTGCCAGCAGTGAGTTCGGGGGCAATCAGCCCCAGCATTTT. Its translation: CASSEFGGNQPQHF. The rearrangement joins TRBV6-1 to TRBJ1-5; unclear D gene. V lost 3 bases and J lost 2, with 8 bases in between. The CDR3 loop spans 14 amino acids. Germline CDR1 reads MNHNS; CDR2 reads SASEGT.

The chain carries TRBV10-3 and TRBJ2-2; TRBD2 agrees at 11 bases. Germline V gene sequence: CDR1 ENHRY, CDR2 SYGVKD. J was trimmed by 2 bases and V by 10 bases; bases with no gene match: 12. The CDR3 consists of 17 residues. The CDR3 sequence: CASRGASGRSNTGELFF. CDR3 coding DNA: TGTGCCAGCAGGGGAGCTAGCGGGAGGTCCAACACCGGGGAGCTGTTTTTT.

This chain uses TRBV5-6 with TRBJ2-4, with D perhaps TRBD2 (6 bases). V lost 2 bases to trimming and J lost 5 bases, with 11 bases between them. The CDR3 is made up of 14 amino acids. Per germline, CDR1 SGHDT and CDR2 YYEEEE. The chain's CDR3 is CASSFASAQNIQYF. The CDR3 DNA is TGTGCCAGCAGCTTTGCTAGCGCCCAAAACATTCAGTACTTC.

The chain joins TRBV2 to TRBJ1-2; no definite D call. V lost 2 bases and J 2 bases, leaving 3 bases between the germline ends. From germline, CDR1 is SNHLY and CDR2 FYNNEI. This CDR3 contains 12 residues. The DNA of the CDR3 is TGTGCCAGCAGTGAACGGAACTATGGCTACACCTTC. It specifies CASSERNYGYTF.

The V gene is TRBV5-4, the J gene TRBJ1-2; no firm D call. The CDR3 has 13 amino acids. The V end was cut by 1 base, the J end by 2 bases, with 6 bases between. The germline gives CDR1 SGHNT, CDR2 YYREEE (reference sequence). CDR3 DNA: TGTGCCAGCAGCTTGAACGGGAACTATGGCTACACCTTC. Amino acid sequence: CASSLNGNYGYTF.

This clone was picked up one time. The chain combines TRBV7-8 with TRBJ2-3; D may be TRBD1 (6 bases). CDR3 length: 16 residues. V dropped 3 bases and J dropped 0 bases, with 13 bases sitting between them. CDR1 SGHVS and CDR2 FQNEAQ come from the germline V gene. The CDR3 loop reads CASSLDSASSTDTQYF. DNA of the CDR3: TGTGCCAGCAGCTTGGACAGTGCCTCTAGCACAGATACGCAGTATTTT.